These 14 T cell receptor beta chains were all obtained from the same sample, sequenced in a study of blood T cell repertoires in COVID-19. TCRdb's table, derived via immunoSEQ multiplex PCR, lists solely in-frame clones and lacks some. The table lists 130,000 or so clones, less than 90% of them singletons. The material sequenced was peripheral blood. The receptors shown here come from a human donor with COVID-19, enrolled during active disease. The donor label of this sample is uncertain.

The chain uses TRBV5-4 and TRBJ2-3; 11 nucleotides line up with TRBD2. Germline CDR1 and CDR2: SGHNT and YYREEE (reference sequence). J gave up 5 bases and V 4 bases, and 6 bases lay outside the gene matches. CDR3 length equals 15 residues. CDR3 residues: CASSLRTSGRDTQYF. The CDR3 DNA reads TGTGCCAGCAGCCTCAGGACTAGCGGGCGAGATACGCAGTATTTT.

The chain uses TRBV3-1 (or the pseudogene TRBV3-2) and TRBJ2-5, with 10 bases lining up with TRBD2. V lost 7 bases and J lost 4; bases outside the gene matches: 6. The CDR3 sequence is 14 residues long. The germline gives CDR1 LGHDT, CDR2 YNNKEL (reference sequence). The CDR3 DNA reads TGTGCCAGCACCCCTAGCGGGGGAGGAGAGACCCAGTACTTC. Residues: CASTPSGGGETQYF.

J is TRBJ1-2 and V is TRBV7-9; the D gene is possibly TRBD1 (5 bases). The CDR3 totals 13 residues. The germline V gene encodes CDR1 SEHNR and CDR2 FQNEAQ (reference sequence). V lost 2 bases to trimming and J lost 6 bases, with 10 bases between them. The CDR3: CASSLQGTHGYTF. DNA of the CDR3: TGTGCCAGCAGCTTACAGGGTACTCATGGCTACACCTTC.

This CDR3 is CASSPGQTEAFF. CDR3 coding DNA: TGCGCCAGCAGTCCTGGACAGACTGAAGCTTTCTTT. The chain has TRBV10-1 and TRBJ1-1; a weak D match, TRBD1 (6 bases). The germline CDR1 and CDR2 sequences are WNHNN and SYGVQD (reference sequence). There are 12 residues in the CDR3. V was cut by 5 bases and J by 5 bases, with 9 bases left in between.

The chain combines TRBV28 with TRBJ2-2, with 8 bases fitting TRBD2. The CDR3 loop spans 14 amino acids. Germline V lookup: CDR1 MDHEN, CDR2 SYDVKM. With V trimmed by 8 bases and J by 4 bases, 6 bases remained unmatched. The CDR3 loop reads CASWGTRGTGELFF. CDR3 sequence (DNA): TGTGCCAGCTGGGGGACTAGGGGCACCGGGGAGCTGTTTTTT.

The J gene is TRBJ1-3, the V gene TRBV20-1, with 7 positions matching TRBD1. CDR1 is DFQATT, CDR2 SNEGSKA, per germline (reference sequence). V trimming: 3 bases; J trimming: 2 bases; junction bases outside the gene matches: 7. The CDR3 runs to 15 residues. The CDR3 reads CSASSAQGAGNTIYF. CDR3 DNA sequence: TGCAGTGCTAGTTCAGCTCAGGGGGCTGGAAACACCATATATTTT.

The chain's CDR3 is CASGRIQVRSTTQYF. CDR3 DNA sequence: TGTGCCAGCGGTCGAATACAGGTCCGGAGCACGACCCAGTACTTC. V gene TRBV27 combines with J gene TRBJ2-5, with D possibly being TRBD1 (5 bases). V shed 8 bases and J shed 7 bases, with 23 bases lying between them. From germline, CDR1 is MNHEY and CDR2 SMNVEV (reference sequence). This CDR3 has 15 residues.

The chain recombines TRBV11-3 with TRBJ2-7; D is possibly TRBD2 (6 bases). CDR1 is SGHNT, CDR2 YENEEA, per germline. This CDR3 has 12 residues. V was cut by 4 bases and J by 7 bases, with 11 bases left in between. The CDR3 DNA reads TGTGCCAGCAGCTCGCCCGGGGGAGAGCAGTACTTC. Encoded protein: CASSSPGGEQYF.

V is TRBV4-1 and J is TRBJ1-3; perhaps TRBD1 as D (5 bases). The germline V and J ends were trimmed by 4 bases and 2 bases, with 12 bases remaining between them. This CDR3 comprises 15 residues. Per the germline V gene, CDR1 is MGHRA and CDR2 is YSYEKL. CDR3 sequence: CASSLTEGPGNTIYF. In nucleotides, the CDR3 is TGCGCCAGCAGCCTTACGGAGGGGCCTGGAAACACCATATATTTT.

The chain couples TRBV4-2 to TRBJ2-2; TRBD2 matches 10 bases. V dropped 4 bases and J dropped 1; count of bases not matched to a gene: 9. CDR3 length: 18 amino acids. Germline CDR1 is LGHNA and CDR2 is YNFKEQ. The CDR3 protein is CASSLPPTSGENTGELFF. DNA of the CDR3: TGTGCCAGCAGCCTCCCTCCAACTAGCGGGGAGAACACCGGGGAGCTGTTTTTT.

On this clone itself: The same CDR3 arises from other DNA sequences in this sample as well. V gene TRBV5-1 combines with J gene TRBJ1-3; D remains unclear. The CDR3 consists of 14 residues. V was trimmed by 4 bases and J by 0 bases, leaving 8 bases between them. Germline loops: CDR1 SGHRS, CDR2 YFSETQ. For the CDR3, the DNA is TGCGCCAGCAGCCCCGGGGACTCTGGAAACACCATATATTTT. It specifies CASSPGDSGNTIYF.

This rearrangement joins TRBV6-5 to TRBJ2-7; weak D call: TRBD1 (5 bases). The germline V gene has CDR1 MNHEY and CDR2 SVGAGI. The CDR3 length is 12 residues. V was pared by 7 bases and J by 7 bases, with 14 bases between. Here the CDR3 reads CASTGYRIEQYF. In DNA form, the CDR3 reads TGTGCCAGCACAGGGTACAGGATTGAGCAGTACTTC.

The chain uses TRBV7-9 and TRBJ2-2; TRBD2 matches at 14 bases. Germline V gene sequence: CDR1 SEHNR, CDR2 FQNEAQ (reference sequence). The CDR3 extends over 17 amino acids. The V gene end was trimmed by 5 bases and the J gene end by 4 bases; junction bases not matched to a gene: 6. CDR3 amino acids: CASSLRLAGGPTGELFF. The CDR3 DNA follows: TGTGCCAGCAGCCTCAGACTAGCGGGGGGGCCCACCGGGGAGCTGTTTTTT.

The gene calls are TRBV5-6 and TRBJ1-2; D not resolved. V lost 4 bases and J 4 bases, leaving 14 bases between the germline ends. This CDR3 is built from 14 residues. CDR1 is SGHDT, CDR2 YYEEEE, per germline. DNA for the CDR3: TGTGCCAGCAGCCCGTACGGGAGAGGCTATGGCTACACCTTC. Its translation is CASSPYGRGYGYTF.